This entry describes one T cell receptor beta chain. The sample is drawn from a study of T cell changes during pregnancy in multiple sclerosis. Assay used: immunoSEQ multiplex PCR; TCRdb lists only in-frame clones, some missing. Here the sample spans about 73,000 clones, 80% to 95% being singletons. The CDR3 is 15 amino acids. The germline gives CDR1 SNHLY, CDR2 FYNNEI. With 4 bases clipped from V and 9 bases from J, the junction kept 8 bases outside the gene matches. Sequences were derived from peripheral blood, sampled in the third trimester of pregnancy. The chain is built from TRBV2 and TRBJ2-7; 14 bases line up with TRBD2. This TCR derives from a female donor in good health, enrolled as a control in a pregnancy study. The CDR3, as DNA: TGTGCCAGCAGTGTAGGGACTAGCGGGAGAGGGAGGCAGTACTTC. Translation: CASSVGTSGRGRQYF. Looking up the rest from reference TRBV2 and TRBJ2-7 gives the full variable domain: EPEVTQTPSHQVTQMGQEVILRCVPISNHLYFYWYRQILGQKVEFLVSFYNNEISEKSEIFDDQFSVERPDGSNFTLKIRSTKLEDSAMYFCASSVGTSGRGRQYFGPGTRLTVT.